This TCR delta chain was found in a study of gamma-delta T cells after stem cell transplantation. TCRdb reapplied CATT to the RT-PCR reads. Counted here are approximately 1,500 delta-chain clones, approximately 24% occurring once; the ten biggest clones make up about 34%. As regards this clone: It is likely a read error: a sequence one base away is far more abundant. Other DNA sequences in the same sample also yield this CDR3.

The length of the CDR3 is 16 residues. Trimming at V came to 2 bases and at J to 1 base, leaving 13 bases not matched to a gene. Germline values: CDR1 TVYSNPD, CDR2 GDNSRS (reference sequence). This TCR was recovered from a human donor. It is not recorded whose cells these are; they may come from a transplant donor. The material sequenced was gamma-delta T cells. The chain has TRDV3 and TRDJ1, with TRDD3 matching 7 bases. The DNA for the CDR3 is TGTGCCTTTTACACAGTGGGGGACTGGGTCACCGATAAACTCATCTTT. The encoded protein is CAFYTVGDWVTDKLIF.